This T cell receptor (beta chain) was found in a study of T cells after yellow fever vaccination. Notes on the study in general: Reappearing after the booster were most of the clones from primary vaccination (around 96% CD4, 88% CD8).

Making TCR cDNA involved 5'RACE template switching, which added UMIs and a universal primer site. TCRdb ran MiXCR on the 5' RACE reads and lists one entry per CDR3 protein. Among about 230,000 distinct CDR3 sequences listed, 6.5% to 7.5% were seen once. This clonotype was seen repeatedly, ten times or more. Its antigen is unidentified. Germline loops: CDR1 MDHEN, CDR2 SYDVKM. There are 10 residues in the CDR3. V dropped 11 bases and J dropped 7 bases, with 9 bases sitting between them. Sequenced material: CD4+ T cells sorted from PBMCs, taken on the day of the yellow fever booster vaccination. This receptor was identified in a man younger than 40 who received the YFV17D yellow fever vaccine. The rearrangement uses TRBV28 and TRBJ2-1, with D maybe TRBD2 (5 bases). The CDR3 DNA reads as TGTGCCGCCCGAGGGAATGAGCAGTTCTTC. Translation: CAARGNEQFF. Full variable domain (outside the CDR3, taken from reference TRBV28 and TRBJ2-1): DVKVTQSSRYLVKRTGEKVFLECVQDMDHENMFWYRQDPGLGLRLIYFSYDVKMKEKGDIPEGYSVSREKKERFSLILESASTNQTSMYLCAARGNEQFFGPGTRLTVL.